These 5 T cell receptor beta chains originate from one sample sequenced in a study of patients and donors after allogeneic stem cell transplantation. TCRdb re-analysed the RT-PCR reads in MiXCR, keeping a single row per CDR3 protein. The table records hundreds of thousands of distinct CDR3 sequences, roughly 17% of them present only once. Input material: blood, either unsorted or a sorted T cell fraction (not recorded which). Receptors were obtained from a human donor who was either an allogeneic HSCT recipient or a stem cell or donor lymphocyte infusion donor (not recorded which). It is not recorded whose cells these are; they may come from a transplant donor.

The chain uses TRBV2 and TRBJ2-1, with 9 bases matching TRBD2. Germline V gene sequence: CDR1 SNHLY, CDR2 FYNNEI. The trim removed 5 bases at V and 14 bases at J, leaving 4 bases unmatched. This CDR3 has 11 amino acids. DNA for the CDR3: TGTGCCAGCAGTAAGAAGCGGGGGGAGTTCTTC. Amino acids: CASSKKRGEFF.

This clonotype was detected a few times. The chain joins TRBV27 to TRBJ1-6; D may be TRBD1 (5 bases). The CDR3 is 16 amino acids. V was pared by 3 bases and J by 8 bases, with 17 bases between. Germline lookup yields CDR1 MNHEY and CDR2 SMNVEV (reference sequence). Here the CDR3 DNA reads TGTGCCAGCAGTTTGTTGACAGTTAAGCCCGATTCACCCCTCCACTTT. Translated, it gives CASSLLTVKPDSPLHF.

A few counts support this clonotype. The chain uses TRBV20-1 and TRBJ2-6; TRBD2 matches 13 bases. J was trimmed by 4 bases and V by 3 bases; bases with no gene match: 12. Germline V gene lookup returns CDR1 DFQATT and CDR2 SNEGSKA (reference sequence). The CDR3 extends over 19 amino acids. The CDR3 protein is CSASGSGLAGSYGANVLTF. The CDR3 coding sequence is TGCAGTGCTAGTGGGTCGGGACTAGCGGGATCTTACGGGGCCAACGTCCTGACTTTC.

The rearrangement joins TRBV6-4 to TRBJ2-3, with 12 bases lining up with TRBD1. The CDR3 extends over 16 amino acids. The V gene's germline CDR1 is MRHNA and CDR2 SNTAGT. Unmatched junction bases numbered 7, after V lost 5 bases and J lost 4 bases. CDR3 bases: TGTGCCAGCAGTCAAACCGGGACAGGGGGCCCAGATACGCAGTATTTT. This gives the protein CASSQTGTGGPDTQYF.

A few counts support this clonotype. This chain links TRBV7-9 with TRBJ2-7; maybe TRBD1 (6 bases). Germline V CDR1 and CDR2: SEHNR, FQNEAQ (reference sequence). With 6 bases removed from V and 2 bases from J, the gap between germline ends came to 11 bases. This CDR3 has 13 residues. The CDR3: CASRGARTYEQYF. CDR3 in DNA: TGTGCCAGCAGGGGGGCGCGCACCTACGAGCAGTACTTC.